Below, 21 T cell receptor beta chains from the same sample are listed, as sequenced in a study of T cells after yellow fever vaccination (dated by TCRdb to about 2019). Read against the paper, the sample's treatment or condition label means: live attenuated yellow fever vaccine strain. Library generation was performed with 5' RACE. Sequencing instrument: Illumina NovaSeq 6000. TCRdb cleaned the public reads at Q25 with fastp, built clones with MiXCR and kept in-frame beta chains. Every distinct CDR3 protein forms one entry, paired with its most common genes and DNA. The sample records approximately 330,000 distinct CDR3 sequences, roughly 3.9% of which are singletons. Of the sample, under 30% is held by the ten largest clones. This specimen consisted of PBMCs, obtained 5 days after the yellow fever booster vaccination. The receptors come from a man aged 18 to 29 who received the YFV17D yellow fever vaccine.

V is TRBV5-1 and J is TRBJ2-1; TRBD1 or TRBD2 may be the D gene (6 bases each). V lost 3 bases, J lost 0 bases, and 10 bases lay in between. The CDR3 runs 15 residues. Looked up from germline, CDR1 is SGHRS and CDR2 is YFSETQ. The CDR3 spells CASSWGASSYNEQFF. The CDR3 nucleotides are TGCGCCAGCAGCTGGGGGGCTAGCTCCTACAATGAGCAGTTCTTC.

This clonotype has just a few counts. The chain is built from TRBV5-1 and TRBJ1-1; tentatively, D is TRBD1 (5 bases). This CDR3 region has 15 residues. Germline V gene data show CDR1 as SGHRS and CDR2 as YFSETQ. With 6 bases removed from V and 7 bases from J, the gap between germline ends came to 22 bases. CDR3 in amino acids: CASTPQARVDGEAFF. The CDR3 nucleotides read TGCGCCAGCACTCCCCAGGCCAGGGTAGATGGTGAAGCTTTCTTT.

This clonotype was observed a handful of times. The V call is TRBV5-5, the J call TRBJ1-2; no clear D. Trimming took 2 bases from V and 6 from J, leaving 8 bases between them. This CDR3 is built from 12 residues. CDR1 is SGHKS, CDR2 YYEKEE, per germline (reference sequence). The CDR3 spells CASSFYSDGYTF. The CDR3 bases are TGTGCCAGCAGCTTTTATAGCGATGGCTACACCTTC.

The sample holds a few counts of this clonotype. The gene calls are TRBV20-1 and TRBJ1-1, with a tentative D call TRBD1 (5 bases). Germline V CDR1 and CDR2: DFQATT, SNEGSKA (reference sequence). The germline V and J ends were trimmed by 3 bases and 5 bases, with 13 bases remaining between them. The CDR3 length is 13 residues. The CDR3 loop is CSARRGSDTEAFF. In nucleotides, the CDR3 is TGCAGTGCTAGGAGGGGATCGGATACTGAAGCTTTCTTT.

V and J are TRBV6-2 or TRBV6-3 and TRBJ2-7; D possibly corresponds to TRBD2 (5 bases). Germline lookup yields CDR1 MNHEY and CDR2 SVGEGT. The CDR3 totals 16 residues. The V end lost 0 bases, the J end lost 0 bases, and 12 bases lay between the germline ends. The CDR3 DNA reads TGTGCCAGCAGTTACTCGATCGGAGACTACTCCTACGAGCAGTACTTC. It encodes CASSYSIGDYSYEQYF.

This clonotype appeared many times. The CDR3 is CASSLVLVNSPLHF. CDR3 in DNA: TGCGCCAGCAGCTTGGTATTGGTTAATTCACCCCTCCACTTT. This sequence joins TRBV5-1 and TRBJ1-6; D unclear. This CDR3 is built from 14 residues. In germline, CDR1 is SGHRS, CDR2 YFSETQ. Trimming stripped 0 bases from V and 6 bases from J, with 7 bases between.

This chain joins TRBV20-1 and TRBJ1-2; D is perhaps TRBD1 (5 bases). Between the trimmed V and J ends, which lost 1 base and 3 bases, there was a span of 9 bases. Germline V gene lookup returns CDR1 DFQATT and CDR2 SNEGSKA (reference sequence). The length of the CDR3 is 13 residues. The CDR3 sequence is CSARGGTDYGYTF. CDR3 coding DNA: TGCAGTGCTAGAGGTGGGACGGACTATGGCTACACCTTC.

The gene calls are TRBV5-4 and TRBJ2-4; weak D call: TRBD2 (5 bases). V was clipped by 4 bases and J by 2 bases, with 16 bases between them. This CDR3 region has 16 residues. CDR1 is SGHNT and CDR2 is YYREEE in the germline V gene (reference sequence). Here the CDR3 DNA reads TGTGCCAGCAGCAACCCAGGACTTCGTACCAAAAACATTCAGTACTTC. Amino acid sequence: CASSNPGLRTKNIQYF.

The chain is built from TRBV20-1 and TRBJ2-7, with D perhaps matching TRBD1 or TRBD2 (5 bases each). The germline gives CDR1 DFQATT, CDR2 SNEGSKA (reference sequence). V shed 6 bases and J shed 7 bases, with 22 bases lying between them. This CDR3 is 14 amino acids long. The CDR3 coding sequence is TGCAGTGCCAGAAATCCGGGGCCCAATCTTGAGCAGTACTTC. It encodes CSARNPGPNLEQYF.

This chain connects TRBV15 to TRBJ2-7, with D perhaps TRBD2 (5 bases). Germline V gives CDR1 LNHNV, CDR2 YYDKDF (reference sequence). V lost 5 bases to trimming and J lost 5 bases, with 13 bases between them. The CDR3 spans 13 residues. CDR3: CATSQSRANEQYV. CDR3 DNA: TGTGCCACCAGCCAGTCGAGGGCCAACGAGCAGTACGTC.

In this sample, this clonotype turned up a few times. This chain connects TRBV5-5 to TRBJ1-3; D is possibly TRBD1 (5 bases). CDR1 SGHKS and CDR2 YYEKEE come from the germline V gene (reference sequence). Between the trimmed V and J ends, which lost 4 bases and 4 bases, there was a span of 15 bases. The CDR3 is made up of 15 amino acids. The CDR3 region is CASSPSGTYGNTIYF. The CDR3 nucleotides read TGTGCCAGCAGCCCATCCGGGACCTACGGAAACACCATATATTTT.

This clonotype was detected ten times or more. The CDR3 DNA sequence: TGCAGCGTTGAGACCGGGACAGGGATCACCGGGGAGCTGTTTTTT. This translates into CSVETGTGITGELFF. The rearrangement links TRBV29-1 to TRBJ2-2, with TRBD1 matching 9 bases. The germline V gene encodes CDR1 SQVTM and CDR2 ANQGSEA. Losses at the gene ends were 3 bases for V and 4 bases for J; bases not matched to a gene: 6. The CDR3 spans 15 residues.

The sample holds many counts of this clonotype. The V gene is TRBV10-3, the J gene TRBJ2-5; D ambiguous. This CDR3 has 12 residues. Germline V gives CDR1 ENHRY, CDR2 SYGVKD. The V end was cut by 10 bases, the J end by 3 bases, with 12 bases between. Here the CDR3 reads CATSEGEETQYF. As DNA, the CDR3 is TGTGCCACCTCGGAAGGCGAAGAGACCCAGTACTTC.

V and J are TRBV12-3 or TRBV12-4 and TRBJ2-2; a possible D gene is TRBD1 (5 bases). Between the trimmed V and J ends, which lost 3 bases and 2 bases, there was a span of 10 bases. This CDR3 has 15 residues. CDR3 in DNA: TGTGCCAGCAGTTTGGTCAGGGCAAACACCGGGGAGCTGTTTTTT. Protein: CASSLVRANTGELFF.

V and J are TRBV6-5 and TRBJ1-5; D is uncertain. V lost 0 bases and J lost 6, with 9 bases in between. CDR1 is MNHEY and CDR2 is SVGAGI in the germline V gene. This CDR3 spans 14 amino acids. The CDR3 DNA is TGTGCCAGCAGTTACTCGCGCAGTGGTCAGCCCCAGCATTTT. This encodes CASSYSRSGQPQHF.

This clonotype was recorded at least ten times. This chain links TRBV7-9 with TRBJ1-2; 9 bases fit TRBD1. The CDR3 loop spans 13 amino acids. Germline CDR1 and CDR2: SEHNR and FQNEAQ (reference sequence). V was pared by 5 bases and J by 8 bases, with 6 bases of the junction left unmatched. CDR3 DNA: TGTGCCAGCAGCATACAGGGGGCGTGGGGCTACACCTTC. Translating it yields CASSIQGAWGYTF.

This clonotype was seen a few times. V gene TRBV7-9 combines with J gene TRBJ1-1, with D unclear. Germline V gene sequence: CDR1 SEHNR, CDR2 FQNEAQ (reference sequence). Trimming cost V 5 bases and J 7 bases, with 14 bases left between them. The CDR3 totals 13 residues. The DNA for the CDR3 is TGTGCCAGCAGCCACGTCCCCGACGGTGAAGCTTTCTTT. It encodes CASSHVPDGEAFF.

The J gene is TRBJ2-3, the V gene TRBV9; 9 bases are a match to TRBD1. The V gene end was trimmed by 3 bases and the J gene end by 2 bases; junction bases not matched to a gene: 7. CDR1 and CDR2 (germline): SGDLS, YYNGEE. CDR3 length: 16 residues. This chain's CDR3 is CASSGYRGQTTDTQYF. Written as DNA, the CDR3 is TGTGCCAGCAGCGGATACAGGGGGCAGACCACAGATACGCAGTATTTT.

CDR3 amino acids: CASSQDRPRKGAHEAFF. Here the CDR3 DNA reads TGCGCCAGCAGCCAAGATAGGCCTAGAAAGGGGGCCCATGAAGCTTTCTTT. This chain links TRBV4-1 with TRBJ1-1, with TRBD1 identical over 7 bases. Trimming at V came to 0 bases and at J to 7 bases, leaving 14 bases not matched to a gene. Germline V gene sequence: CDR1 MGHRA, CDR2 YSYEKL. This CDR3 spans 17 amino acids.

This clonotype was seen many times. The genes are TRBV20-1 and TRBJ1-5, with 8 bases fitting TRBD1. J was trimmed by 6 bases and V by 6 bases; bases with no gene match: 16. The CDR3 contains 16 residues. Germline CDR1 reads DFQATT; CDR2 reads SNEGSKA (reference sequence). The CDR3 region has the DNA TGCAGTGCCAGCTCTATGCCCGACAGGGGAGGTCAGCCCCAGCATTTT. It specifies CSASSMPDRGGQPQHF.

There are a few counts of this clonotype. V is TRBV5-1 and J is TRBJ2-3; 8 bases match TRBD2. The V and J ends lost 7 bases and 2 bases, in that order; junction bases with no gene match: 6. Germline CDR1 reads SGHRS; CDR2 reads YFSETQ. This CDR3 contains 14 residues. CDR3 loop: CASGRGADTDTQYF. CDR3 in DNA: TGCGCCAGCGGGCGGGGGGCCGACACAGATACGCAGTATTTT.